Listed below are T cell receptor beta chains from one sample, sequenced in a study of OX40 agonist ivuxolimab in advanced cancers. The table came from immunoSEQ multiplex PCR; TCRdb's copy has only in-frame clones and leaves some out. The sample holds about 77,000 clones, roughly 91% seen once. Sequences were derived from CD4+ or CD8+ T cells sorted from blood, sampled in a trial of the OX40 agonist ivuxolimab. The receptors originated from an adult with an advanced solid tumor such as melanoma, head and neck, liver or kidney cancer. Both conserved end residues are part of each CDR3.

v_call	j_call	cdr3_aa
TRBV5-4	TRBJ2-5	CASSLPGQETQYF
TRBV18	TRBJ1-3	CASSPQGNSGNTIYF
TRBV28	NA	CASNLAGGQNEQYF
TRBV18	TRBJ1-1	CASRQGSMNTEAFF
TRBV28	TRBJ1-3	CASRPMGRENTIYF
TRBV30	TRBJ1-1	CAWSGQGLNTEAFF
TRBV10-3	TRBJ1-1	CAISRTGKNTEAFF
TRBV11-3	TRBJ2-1	CASSLGQGGYNEQFF
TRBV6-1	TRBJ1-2	CASRRDFRGYTF
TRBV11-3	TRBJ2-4	CASSQVGSGEYF
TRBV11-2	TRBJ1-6	CASSPMRTLHF
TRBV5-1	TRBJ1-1	CASSSGDRGRVSAFF
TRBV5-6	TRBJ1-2	CASSLYSYGYTF
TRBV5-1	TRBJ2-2	CASSLRAAYTGELFF
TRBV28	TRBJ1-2	CASSLNPDRGRYGYTF
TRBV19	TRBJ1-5	CASSVASGSQPQHF
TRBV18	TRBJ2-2	CASSPVEAGELFF
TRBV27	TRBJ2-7	CASSTRGRDLSYEQYF
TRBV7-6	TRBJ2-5	CASSSDLETQYF
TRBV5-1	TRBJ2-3	CASSWLGPTNTDTQYF
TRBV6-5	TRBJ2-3	CASRLQGSTDTQYF
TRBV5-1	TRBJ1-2	CASSLEGPNYGYTF
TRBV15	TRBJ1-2	CATSRQPLGGLGTDYGYTF
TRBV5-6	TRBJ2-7	CASSPLGGVRYEQCF
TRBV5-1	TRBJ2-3	CASSLVGPGDTQYF
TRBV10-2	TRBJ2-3	CASNLQGTEDTQYF
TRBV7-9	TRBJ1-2	CASSWGGQDNLDTF
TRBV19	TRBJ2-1	CASSITGVNNEQFF
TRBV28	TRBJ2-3	CASSSPSWREGPSTDTQYF
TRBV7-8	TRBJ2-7	CASSWTSGDYEQYF
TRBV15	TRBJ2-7	CATSSLDRGRVYEQYF
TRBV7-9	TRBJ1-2	CASREGIYYGYTF
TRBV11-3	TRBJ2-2	CASRLDQNTGELFF
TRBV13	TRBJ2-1	CASSLERRGVDYNEQFF
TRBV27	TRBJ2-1	CASTQGWREGRSNEQFF
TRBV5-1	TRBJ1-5	CASRPTGEGQPQHF
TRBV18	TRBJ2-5	CASSPLVAETQYF
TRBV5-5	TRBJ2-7	CASSWRQAHSSYEQYF
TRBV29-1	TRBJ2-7	CSVEVQSLYEQYF
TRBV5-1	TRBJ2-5	CASSSLASETQYF
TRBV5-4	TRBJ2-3	CASSLVRSQGTDTQYF
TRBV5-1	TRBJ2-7	CASSLAQAGDEQYF
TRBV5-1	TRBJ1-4	CASSFWGADEKLFF
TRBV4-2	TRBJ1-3	CASSQDHRDGNTIYF
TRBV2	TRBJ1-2	CASSAQIYGYTF
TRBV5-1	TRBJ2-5	CASSLGLQETQYF
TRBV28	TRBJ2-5	CASSPLGSGSVETQYF
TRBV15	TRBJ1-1	CATSRRLEPNTEAFF
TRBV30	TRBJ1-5	CAWSVMGSGNQPQHF
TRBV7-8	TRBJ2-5	CASSSARGQGETQYF
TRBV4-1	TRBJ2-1	CASSQKAEQFF
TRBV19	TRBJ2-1	CARPGTSSYNEQFF